The 6 T cell receptor beta chains presented below share a single source sample, sequenced in a study of technical replicates of blood from a few donors. TCRdb's copy holds only in-frame clones and misses some; the assay was immunoSEQ multiplex PCR. The sample shows 75,000 to 95,000 clones, around nine tenths of them seen only once. Source material: T cells isolated from PBMCs. Source of these receptors: a human donor in good health.

This chain uses TRBV28 with TRBJ2-7, with D possibly being TRBD2 (6 bases). The ends were cut back, 4 bases at V and 6 bases at J, with 13 bases in the middle. The CDR3 contains 13 residues. Germline CDR1 MDHEN, CDR2 SYDVKM. The CDR3 sequence is CASSSPGLLEQYF. CDR3 sequence (DNA): TGTGCCAGCAGTTCTCCGGGACTCCTCGAGCAGTACTTC.

The gene calls are TRBV6-1 and TRBJ1-2; 8 nucleotides match TRBD1. Trimming removed 1 base from V and 6 bases from J; junction bases left unmatched: 10. The V gene's germline CDR1 is MNHNS and CDR2 SASEGT. This CDR3 is built from 16 residues. This chain's CDR3 is CASSEVGGTGKDGYTF. In nucleotides, the CDR3 is TGTGCCAGCAGTGAAGTTGGGGGGACAGGCAAGGATGGCTACACCTTC.

The rearrangement uses TRBV5-1 and TRBJ2-2, with TRBD1 matching over 12 bases. The germline V gene has CDR1 SGHRS and CDR2 YFSETQ. Trimming removed 4 bases from V and 3 bases from J; junction bases left unmatched: 10. The CDR3 contains 18 residues. The CDR3 nucleotides read TGCGCCAGCAGCCCCGGGACAGGGGGCGATTTGTACACCGGGGAGCTGTTTTTT. This translates into CASSPGTGGDLYTGELFF.

The V call is TRBV19, the J call TRBJ1-3; a possible D gene is TRBD1 (5 bases). V lost 2 bases and J lost 2, with 7 bases in between. This CDR3 has 14 residues. Germline CDR1 reads LNHDA; CDR2 reads SQIVND (reference sequence). The DNA for the CDR3 is TGTGCCAGTAGTATACGGGGGGCTGGAAACACCATATATTTT. It codes for CASSIRGAGNTIYF. Full variable domain (missing parts from reference TRBV19 and TRBJ1-3): DGGITQSPKYLFRKEGQNVTLSCEQNLNHDAMYWYRQDPGQGLRLIYYSQIVNDFQKGDIAEGYSVSREKKESFPLTVTSAQKNPTAFYLCASSIRGAGNTIYFGEGSWLTVV.

This chain connects TRBV30 to TRBJ1-3; TRBD1 might be the D (5 bases). This CDR3 has 14 amino acids. Germline CDR1 and CDR2: GTSNPN and SVGIG (reference sequence). V gave up 8 bases and J gave up 0 bases, with 14 bases separating them. CDR3 nucleotides: TGTGCCACGGATGCCGGGGGCTCTGGAAACACCATATATTTT. It codes for CATDAGGSGNTIYF.

V is TRBV21-1 and J is TRBJ1-2; TRBD1, the table's D call, was not compared with the DNA. TRBV21-1 is assigned pseudogene status. This CDR3 contains 14 residues. CDR3 protein: CASSPGTVNYGYTF. The CDR3 DNA sequence: TGTGCCAGCAGCCCAGGGACAGTTAACTATGGCTACACCTTC.